These 23 T cell receptor beta chains share one sample of origin, sequenced in a study of CD8 T cells in ankylosing spondylitis. Overall study results and limits: Apparently characteristic of ankylosing spondylitis blood was a TCR beta motif (roughly 8 highly homologous variants).

These receptors' antigens are unknown. TCRdb redid the calling of the 5' RACE reads with MiXCR, one entry per CDR3 protein. The table records roughly 440,000 distinct CDR3 sequences, 17% of them present only once. Sequences were obtained from blood, either unsorted or a sorted T cell fraction (not recorded which). These receptors were collected from a male donor with ankylosing spondylitis.

This clonotype has ten or more counts. The rearrangement joins TRBV3-1 to TRBJ2-7; 11 bases map to TRBD1. J lost 7 bases, V lost 1 base, and 6 bases had no gene match. The germline V gene has CDR1 LGHDT and CDR2 YNNKEL (reference sequence). This CDR3 has 15 amino acids. The CDR3 reads CASSQVPGTGGEQYF. The CDR3 DNA sequence: TGTGCCAGCAGCCAAGTCCCCGGGACAGGGGGAGAGCAGTACTTC.

The J gene is TRBJ1-5, the V gene TRBV27, with D possibly being TRBD1 (5 bases). Trimming shortened V by 5 bases and J by 4 bases, and 21 bases separated the two germline ends. CDR1 and CDR2 from the germline V gene are MNHEY and SMNVEV (reference sequence). The CDR3 is 17 residues long. CDR3 in DNA: TGTGCCAGCAGTCTGACCGGGGCCCCCTCTCAAAATCAGCCCCAGCATTTT. It yields the protein CASSLTGAPSQNQPQHF.

This clonotype showed up just a few times. V gene TRBV7-2 combines with J gene TRBJ1-1, with 7 bases identical to TRBD1. V lost 5 bases to trimming and J lost 7 bases; unmatched junction nucleotides: 16. The CDR3 loop spans 16 amino acids. Per germline, CDR1 SGHTA and CDR2 FQGNSA. In nucleotides, the CDR3 is TGTGCCAGCAGCCCGAGACCCGGGACAGCCAGCTTTGAAGCTTTCTTT. Translated, it gives CASSPRPGTASFEAFF.

The chain uses TRBV12-3 or TRBV12-4 and TRBJ2-3; 7 positions agree with TRBD2. This CDR3 spans 16 amino acids. Trimming cost V 4 bases and J 0 bases; bases outside gene matches: 7. CDR3 amino acids: CASSSLAVPSTDTQYF. CDR3 coding DNA: TGTGCCAGCAGTTCCCTAGCGGTCCCTAGCACAGATACGCAGTATTTT.

The chain carries TRBV18 and TRBJ2-7; a possible D gene is TRBD1 (5 bases). Trimming took 0 bases from V and 3 from J, leaving 15 bases between them. There are 16 residues in the CDR3. Germline V gene sequence: CDR1 KGHSH, CDR2 LQKENI. The CDR3 bases are TGTGCCAGCTCACCACCGTATCCGCAGGGCGGCTACGAGCAGTACTTC. This sequence encodes CASSPPYPQGGYEQYF. Using reference TRBV18 and TRBJ2-7 for the parts outside the CDR3, the full variable domain is NAGVMQNPRHLVRRRGQEARLRCSPMKGHSHVYWYRQLPEEGLKFMVYLQKENIIDESGMPKERFSAEFPKEGPSILRIQQVVRGDSAAYFCASSPPYPQGGYEQYFGPGTRLTVT.

This chain connects TRBV30 to TRBJ1-3, with D hard to call. Per the germline V gene, CDR1 is GTSNPN and CDR2 is SVGIG (reference sequence). The V gene lost 3 bases and the J gene lost 0 bases, with 12 bases spanning the gap. CDR3 length: 15 amino acids. CDR3 nucleotides: TGTGCCTGGAGATTTAAAGGGAGCTCTGGAAACACCATATATTTT. Translated: CAWRFKGSSGNTIYF.

This chain joins TRBV12-3 or TRBV12-4 and TRBJ1-3, with a tentative D call TRBD1 (6 bases). V was clipped by 6 bases and J by 2 bases, with 17 bases between them. CDR3 length: 16 residues. The CDR3 protein is CASSHGQTGPGNTIYF. As DNA, the CDR3 is TGTGCCAGCAGCCACGGACAGACGGGTCCTGGAAACACCATATATTTT.

The chain links TRBV27 to TRBJ1-2; D not resolved. Per the germline V gene, CDR1 is MNHEY and CDR2 is SMNVEV (reference sequence). V lost 7 bases, J lost 4 bases, and 13 bases lay in between. This CDR3 comprises 13 residues. The CDR3 DNA reads as TGTGCCAGCAAGGTCGGCCCGGGCTATGGCTACACCTTC. Translated, it gives CASKVGPGYGYTF.

The V call is TRBV15, the J call TRBJ2-7; D gene ambiguous. Germline lookup yields CDR1 LNHNV and CDR2 YYDKDF (reference sequence). With 0 bases removed from V and 7 bases from J, the gap between germline ends came to 10 bases. This CDR3 has 13 amino acids. The CDR3 here is CATSRDLWGEQYF. Here the CDR3 DNA reads TGTGCCACCAGCAGAGATCTCTGGGGAGAGCAGTACTTC.

This clonotype appeared a few times. This rearrangement joins TRBV2 to TRBJ2-3; D might be TRBD2 (5 bases). This CDR3 comprises 10 residues. Germline values: CDR1 SNHLY, CDR2 FYNNEI. Trimming shortened V by 7 bases and J by 6 bases, and 5 bases separated the two germline ends. CDR3 DNA: TGTGCCAGCACGGGGGATACGCAGTATTTT. It translates to CASTGDTQYF.

The rearrangement uses TRBV11-2 and TRBJ2-5, with 7 bases fitting TRBD2. The CDR3 is 18 amino acids. The germline V gene encodes CDR1 SGHAT and CDR2 FQNNGV. The ends lost 2 bases at V and 0 bases at J; junction bases unmatched: 12. In nucleotides, the CDR3 is TGTGCCAGCAGCTTACGGGGGGTGGCTAGCGGTTACCAAGAGACCCAGTACTTC. As protein: CASSLRGVASGYQETQYF.

This clonotype was seen many times. The chain links TRBV12-3 or TRBV12-4 to TRBJ2-5; D gene uncertain. The CDR3 is 12 amino acids. Trimming removed 6 bases from V and 5 bases from J, with 10 bases in between. The CDR3 protein is CASRQTRETQYF. For the CDR3, the DNA is TGTGCCAGCAGACAGACTCGGGAGACCCAGTACTTC.

This clonotype has just a few counts. The V call is TRBV2, the J call TRBJ2-5; D remains ambiguous. V was pared by 6 bases and J by 8 bases, with 13 bases between. Germline CDR1 reads SNHLY; CDR2 reads FYNNEI. This CDR3 has 12 amino acids. CDR3 nucleotide sequence: TGTGCCAGCAGAGGCGCCCCTCTTACCCAGTACTTC. As protein: CASRGAPLTQYF.

This chain uses TRBV25-1 with TRBJ2-7; D is perhaps TRBD1 (6 bases). The CDR3 totals 15 residues. The germline V gene has CDR1 MGHDK and CDR2 SYGVNS. V dropped 2 bases and J dropped 0 bases, with 11 bases sitting between them. The CDR3 nucleotides read TGTGCCAGCAGTGAACCACAGGGTAACTCCTACGAGCAGTACTTC. Translated, it gives CASSEPQGNSYEQYF.

This clonotype came up many times. The CDR3 protein is CASSPTGTDYGYTF. The CDR3, as DNA: TGTGCCAGCAGCCCGACAGGGACAGACTATGGCTACACCTTC. The chain uses TRBV3-1 and TRBJ1-2, with 7 bases identical to TRBD1. Germline CDR1 is LGHDT and CDR2 is YNNKEL (reference sequence). Trimming removed 4 bases from V and 3 bases from J; junction bases left unmatched: 5. The CDR3 length is 14 residues.

This clonotype was detected a few times. This chain links TRBV20-1 with TRBJ2-7, with D unclear. V was clipped by 5 bases and J by 0 bases, with 26 bases between them. The CDR3 sequence is 18 residues long. In germline, CDR1 is DFQATT, CDR2 SNEGSKA (reference sequence). For the CDR3, the DNA is TGCAGTGCTCTGCGCGGCAAATCAGCCACCCAGCCCTCCTACGAGCAGTACTTC. Protein sequence: CSALRGKSATQPSYEQYF.

This chain links TRBV2 with TRBJ1-1; a possible D gene is TRBD1 (5 bases). This CDR3 spans 13 amino acids. Germline-derived CDR1 and CDR2 are SNHLY and FYNNEI. V was shortened by 7 bases and J by 0 bases, with 9 bases between the two germline ends. The chain's CDR3 is CASTGRVNTEAFF. CDR3 DNA: TGTGCCAGCACGGGACGGGTGAACACTGAAGCTTTCTTT.

The CDR3 coding sequence is TGTGCCGACAGACCTCCGGGACAGGAGTACGGCTACACCTTC. Residues: CADRPPGQEYGYTF. This chain joins TRBV5-8 and TRBJ1-2; 8 bases align to TRBD1. This CDR3 comprises 14 residues. Germline V lookup: CDR1 SGHTS, CDR2 YDEGEE. V shed 10 bases, J shed 8 bases, and the junction held 16 bases outside the gene matches. Drawing the rest from reference TRBV5-8 and TRBJ1-2, the complete variable domain is EAGVTQSPTHLIKTRGQQATLRCSPISGHTSVYWYQQALGLGLQFLLWYDEGEERNRGNFPPRFSGRQFPNYSSELNVNALELEDSALYLCADRPPGQEYGYTFGSGTRLTVV.

This clonotype was found a few times. The V and J genes are TRBV28 and TRBJ2-1; weak D call: TRBD2 (5 bases). The germline V gene encodes CDR1 MDHEN and CDR2 SYDVKM. The V end lost 8 bases, the J end lost 0 bases, and 8 bases lay between the germline ends. The CDR3 runs to 13 residues. CDR3 DNA sequence: TGTGCCAGCCGGAGCGGCTCCTACAATGAGCAGTTCTTC. This codes for CASRSGSYNEQFF.

This clonotype was found a few times. Without the conserved terminal phenylalanine or tryptophan, this CDR3 likely stems from a read error. It is unclear where the CDR3 begins or ends on the DNA, so no DNA is shown, and the CDR3 is as TCRdb lists it. The rearrangement links TRBV6-1 to TRBJ2-4; the table names TRBD1, a call not compared with the DNA. The CDR3 is made up of 12 amino acids, end residues included. CDR1 is MNHNS and CDR2 is SASEGT in the germline V gene. CDR3 in amino acids: CASSDFRDNLRV.

This chain joins TRBV30 and TRBJ2-3; 7 bases fit TRBD1. The CDR3 contains 12 residues. V was pared by 5 bases and J by 6 bases, with 5 bases of the junction left unmatched. CDR1 and CDR2 (germline): GTSNPN, SVGIG (reference sequence). The DNA of the CDR3 is TGTGCCTGGCTCAGGGGGTTGGATACGCAGTATTTT. This translates into CAWLRGLDTQYF. The full variable domain, completed using reference TRBV30 and TRBJ2-3, is SQTIHQWPATLVQPVGSPLSLECTVEGTSNPNLYWYRQAAGRGLQLLFYSVGIGQISSEVPQNLSASRPQDRQFILSSKKLLLSDSGFYLCAWLRGLDTQYFGPGTRLTVL.

This clonotype was recorded at least ten times. The chain uses TRBV12-3 or TRBV12-4 and TRBJ1-1; the D is unclear. The CDR3 sequence is 12 residues long. Trimming pared 5 bases from V and 9 bases from J, leaving 13 bases between. The CDR3 is CASSPRLSQAFF. DNA for the CDR3: TGTGCCAGCAGTCCCCGGCTATCTCAAGCTTTCTTT.

This chain links TRBV7-2 with TRBJ2-5; TRBD2 might be the D (6 bases). The CDR3 sequence is 14 residues long. The V end was cut by 4 bases, the J end by 7 bases, with 16 bases between. Germline CDR1 reads SGHTA; CDR2 reads FQGNSA. This CDR3 reads CASSSPGAGGTQYF. CDR3 nucleotide sequence: TGTGCCAGCAGCTCCCCGGGAGCTGGGGGGACCCAGTACTTC. Filled out from reference TRBV7-2 and TRBJ2-5, the complete variable domain reads GAGVSQSPSNKVTEKGKDVELRCDPISGHTALYWYRQSLGQGLEFLIYFQGNSAPDKSGLPSDRFSAERTGGSVSTLTIQRTQQEDSAVYLCASSSPGAGGTQYFGPGTRLLVL.